The 5 T cell receptor beta chains presented below share a single source sample, sequenced in a study of T cell repertoires in cytomegalovirus infection. The antigens these receptors bind are not known. TCRdb re-derived calls from the reads in MiXCR, one entry per CDR3 protein. The table includes around 900,000 distinct CDR3 sequences, around 30% detected once. This material consisted of cultured CD8+ T cells from PBMCs, taken from culture after CMV antigen stimulation. These receptors were collected from a human donor in good health (CMV status not recorded). Some clones in this sample may be carry-over from other donors' samples.

The chain carries TRBV7-6 and TRBJ1-6; D is unresolved. Germline assignment: CDR1 SGHVS and CDR2 FNYEAQ. The CDR3 consists of 16 residues. V lost 5 bases, J lost 0 bases, and 11 bases lay in between. The DNA of the CDR3 is TGTGCCAGCAGCCCAACAGCGCACTCCTATAATTCACCCCTCCACTTT. It encodes CASSPTAHSYNSPLHF.

This clonotype was counted only a few times. The genes are TRBV4-3 and TRBJ2-1; possible D gene TRBD2, 6 bases. The germline gives CDR1 LGHNA, CDR2 YSLEER. This CDR3 contains 17 residues. Between the trimmed V and J ends, which lost 3 bases and 4 bases, there was a span of 19 bases. The CDR3 is CASSQGTRSGPYNEQFF. In DNA, the CDR3 is TGCGCCAGCAGCCAGGGTACTAGGAGCGGGCCTTACAATGAGCAGTTCTTC.

On this clonotype: The DNA is left out, because the CDR3 cannot be placed on it with certainty; the CDR3 is given as TCRdb lists it. The J gene is TRBJ2-1, the V gene TRBV29-1; TRBD1, the table's D call, lacks a check against the DNA. Germline assignment: CDR1 SQVTM and CDR2 ANQGSEA. Counting both end residues, the CDR3 totals 16 amino acids. The CDR3 reads CLCSVVSPTGGNEQFF.

This clonotype has only a few counts. The rearrangement uses TRBV12-3 or TRBV12-4 and TRBJ1-5; no definite D call. The CDR3 consists of 14 residues. Trimming took off 1 base at V and 1 base at J, with 5 bases between the two ends. The CDR3 loop reads CASSLEQSNQPQHF. CDR3 DNA sequence: TGTGCCAGCAGTTTAGAACAGAGCAATCAGCCCCAGCATTTT.

This clonotype has at least ten counts. In nucleotides, the CDR3 is TGTGCCAGCAGCTATGGGACTAGCACCGAGCAGTTCTTC. Its translation: CASSYGTSTEQFF. The rearrangement joins TRBV7-2 to TRBJ2-1; 9 bases are a match to TRBD2. With 4 bases clipped from V and 10 bases from J, the junction kept 5 bases outside the gene matches. Germline V gene data show CDR1 as SGHTA and CDR2 as FQGNSA. The CDR3 length is 13 residues.